A single sample gave rise to the 8 T cell receptor beta chains below, sequenced in a study of blood T cell repertoires in COVID-19. Sequenced by immunoSEQ multiplex PCR; TCRdb stores in-frame clones only, minus some. The sample consists of around 700,000 clones, 85% to 90% of them appearing once. The sequenced sample was peripheral blood. The receptors stem from a woman aged 18-35 years with acute or convalescent COVID-19.

The rearrangement joins TRBV7-2 to TRBJ1-5; D possibly corresponds to TRBD1 (5 bases). This CDR3 has 13 amino acids. Germline CDR1 SGHTA, CDR2 FQGNSA. Trimming took off 3 bases at V and 3 bases at J, with 6 bases between the two ends. CDR3 bases: TGTGCCAGCAGCTTGACAGTCAATCAGCCCCAGCATTTT. Encoded protein: CASSLTVNQPQHF.

The chain links TRBV30 to TRBJ2-1, with D uncertain. Germline V gives CDR1 GTSNPN, CDR2 SVGIG (reference sequence). The CDR3 runs to 11 residues. Trimming took 0 bases from V and 10 from J, leaving 7 bases between them. The CDR3 coding sequence is TGTGCCTGGAGTGTCTCGCGGGAGCAGTTCTTC. This encodes CAWSVSREQFF.

This clone was seen only once. CDR3 nucleotides: TGTGCCAGCACGGAAGGACAGGGGCTGGAGACCCAGTACTTC. Translation gives CASTEGQGLETQYF. The V and J genes are TRBV6-5 and TRBJ2-5; 9 nucleotides line up with TRBD1. The CDR3 is 14 amino acids. After removal of 7 bases from V and 5 bases from J, the junction contained 8 bases not matched to a gene. From germline, CDR1 is MNHEY and CDR2 SVGAGI.

CDR3 coding DNA: TGTGCCAGCAGCTTAGCCCGGACAGGGAAAGTCGATGAGCAGTTCTTC. Translating it yields CASSLARTGKVDEQFF. The chain is built from TRBV7-9 and TRBJ2-1; 8 bases agree with TRBD1. The CDR3 length is 16 residues. The germline gives CDR1 SEHNR, CDR2 FQNEAQ (reference sequence). Unmatched junction bases numbered 9, after V lost 0 bases and J lost 8 bases.

There are a few counts of this clone. J is TRBJ2-1 and V is TRBV6-4; D might be TRBD1 (6 bases). Trimming left V 3 bases short and J 3 bases short, with 12 bases between. The CDR3 covers 15 residues. Germline CDR1 and CDR2: MRHNA and SNTAGT. This CDR3 is CASSELQGSYNEQFF. Here the CDR3 DNA reads TGTGCCAGCAGTGAGTTACAGGGCAGCTACAATGAGCAGTTCTTC.

A remark on this clone: The sample holds other DNA sequences that translate to the same CDR3. This chain uses TRBV3-1 (or the pseudogene TRBV3-2) with TRBJ2-7, with a weak D call TRBD1 (6 bases). CDR1 LGHDT and CDR2 YNNKEL come from the germline V gene (reference sequence). The CDR3 consists of 13 residues. Deletions cut 0 bases from V and 4 bases from J, with 7 bases between. The CDR3 loop reads CASSQEGGYEQYF. The CDR3, as DNA: TGTGCCAGCAGCCAAGAAGGGGGTTACGAGCAGTACTTC.

The chain has TRBV4-3 and TRBJ1-2; a possible D gene is TRBD1 (6 bases). The CDR3 sequence is 16 residues long. Trimming took off 4 bases at V and 4 bases at J, with 19 bases between the two ends. Germline CDR1 reads LGHNA; CDR2 reads YSLEER. The CDR3 region has the DNA TGCGCCAGCAGCCTTCAGGGGTTCGGGGAAGGCTATGGCTACACCTTC. Protein product: CASSLQGFGEGYGYTF.

This chain uses TRBV5-1 with TRBJ1-2, with D tentatively TRBD1 (6 bases). The CDR3 has 11 amino acids. Trimming took 7 bases from V and 8 from J, leaving 12 bases between them. The V gene's germline CDR1 is SGHRS and CDR2 YFSETQ. The CDR3 reads CASDRRFGYTF. DNA of the CDR3: TGCGCCAGCGACAGGCGGTTCGGCTACACCTTC.